Below are 11 T cell receptor beta chains sequenced from a single sample in a study of T cells after yellow fever vaccination. TCRdb called the 5' RACE reads again in MiXCR, with one record for every CDR3 protein. This sample carries over 150,000 distinct CDR3 sequences, around 7.2% of them seen once, and the ten largest clones take approximately 2.5%. The sequenced sample was CD4+ T cells sorted from PBMCs, obtained more than 4 days after the first yellow fever vaccination. The receptors here all came from a young man who received the YFV17D yellow fever vaccine.

This clonotype was counted at least ten times. The CDR3 here is CASSYRDSTYEQYF. In DNA form, the CDR3 reads TGTGCCAGCAGCTACCGGGACAGTACCTACGAGCAGTACTTC. The J gene is TRBJ2-7, the V gene TRBV27, with TRBD1 identical over 7 bases. The CDR3 is made up of 14 amino acids. Germline CDR1 and CDR2: MNHEY and SMNVEV (reference sequence). J gave up 2 bases and V 6 bases, and 7 bases lay outside the gene matches.

This clonotype has ten or more counts. V and J are TRBV18 and TRBJ1-1; D may be TRBD1 (5 bases). The CDR3 has 14 residues. V lost 4 bases to trimming and J lost 7 bases, with 16 bases between them. From germline, CDR1 is KGHSH and CDR2 LQKENI. CDR3 loop: CASSQGRGNVEAFF. The CDR3 region has the DNA TGTGCCAGCTCACAAGGGAGGGGAAATGTTGAAGCTTTCTTT.

The sample holds many counts of this clonotype. The J gene is TRBJ1-5, the V gene TRBV5-1; D may be TRBD1 (6 bases). This CDR3 contains 14 residues. CDR1 is SGHRS and CDR2 is YFSETQ in the germline V gene. V lost 2 bases, J lost 6 bases, and 12 bases lay in between. CDR3 in amino acids: CASSFQQGSQPQHF. DNA for the CDR3: TGCGCCAGCAGCTTTCAACAGGGCAGTCAGCCCCAGCATTTT. Complete variable domain (other parts from reference TRBV5-1 and TRBJ1-5): KAGVTQTPRYLIKTRGQQVTLSCSPISGHRSVSWYQQTPGQGLQFLFEYFSETQRNKGNFPGRFSGRQFSNSRSEMNVSTLELGDSALYLCASSFQQGSQPQHFGDGTRLSIL.

Notes on this clonotype: A single base separates this from a much larger clone, so it may be a read error. The chain has TRBV9 and TRBJ2-2; 10 bases map to TRBD2. CDR1 SGDLS and CDR2 YYNGEE come from the germline V gene. This CDR3 contains 16 residues. J was trimmed by 7 bases and V by 3 bases; bases with no gene match: 9. The CDR3, as DNA: TGTGCCAGCAGCGCAGGTAGCGGGGGGACACACGGGGAGCTGTTTTTT. Its protein is CASSAGSGGTHGELFF.

This clonotype occurred many times. This chain links TRBV27 with TRBJ2-4; no reliable D call. The CDR3 covers 16 residues. Germline CDR1 MNHEY, CDR2 SMNVEV (reference sequence). Trimming took 4 bases from V and 0 from J, leaving 13 bases between them. As DNA, the CDR3 is TGTGCCAGCAGTTCCCTAATTAAGGTAGCCAAAAACATTCAGTACTTC. Residues: CASSSLIKVAKNIQYF.

This clonotype was detected many times. The chain has TRBV5-1 and TRBJ1-2; the match to TRBD1 covers 7 bases. The junction had 6 bases not matched to a gene; V was cut back by 0 bases and J by 7 bases. The germline V gene has CDR1 SGHRS and CDR2 YFSETQ. This CDR3 is 14 amino acids long. The CDR3 here is CASSLEEGAVGYTF. DNA of the CDR3: TGCGCCAGCAGCTTGGAAGAGGGGGCTGTTGGCTACACCTTC.

This clonotype showed up many times. The CDR3 bases are TGTGCCAGCAGCTCGTCGGGGACGAACACCGGGGAGCTGTTTTTT. Its translation: CASSSSGTNTGELFF. The V call is TRBV11-3, the J call TRBJ2-2; the D gene is possibly TRBD2 (5 bases). The CDR3 length is 15 residues. CDR1 is SGHNT, CDR2 YENEEA, per germline. V lost 4 bases to trimming and J lost 0 bases, with 9 bases between them.

This clonotype was seen more than once but under ten times. The chain employs TRBV2 and TRBJ1-2, with D perhaps TRBD1 (5 bases). The CDR3 totals 15 residues. Germline assignment: CDR1 SNHLY and CDR2 FYNNEI. V lost 5 bases, J lost 8 bases, and 21 bases lay in between. CDR3 protein: CASSLLPGPVEGYTF. CDR3 bases: TGTGCCAGCAGTCTCCTTCCGGGGCCCGTCGAGGGCTACACCTTC.

The chain has TRBV19 and TRBJ1-2; 8 positions agree with TRBD1. Germline V gene sequence: CDR1 LNHDA, CDR2 SQIVND (reference sequence). The V gene end was trimmed by 8 bases and the J gene end by 3 bases; junction bases not matched to a gene: 11. This CDR3 spans 15 amino acids. The DNA of the CDR3 is TGTGCCAGTGCCCCGGGCAGGGGGCAAGACTATGGCTACACCTTC. Translation gives CASAPGRGQDYGYTF. The entire variable domain, with the rest obtained from reference TRBV19 and TRBJ1-2, is as follows: DGGITQSPKYLFRKEGQNVTLSCEQNLNHDAMYWYRQDPGQGLRLIYYSQIVNDFQKGDIAEGYSVSREKKESFPLTVTSAQKNPTAFYLCASAPGRGQDYGYTFGSGTRLTVV.

This clonotype was counted a few times. The V gene is TRBV6-6, the J gene TRBJ1-1; no reliable D call. The CDR3 consists of 13 residues. Germline V gives CDR1 MNHNY, CDR2 SVGAGI (reference sequence). V was cut by 7 bases and J by 4 bases, with 13 bases left in between. CDR3 coding DNA: TGTGCCAGCACTTCGGTCGCCGCCACTGAAGCTTTCTTT. Amino acid sequence: CASTSVAATEAFF.

This sequence joins TRBV12-3 or TRBV12-4 and TRBJ2-7; possibly TRBD1 or TRBD2 for D (5 bases each). The CDR3 has 13 residues. V was shortened by 5 bases and J by 2 bases, with 10 bases between the two germline ends. DNA of the CDR3: TGTGCCAGCAGTCTATTGGGACCCTACGAGCAGTACTTC. Protein product: CASSLLGPYEQYF.